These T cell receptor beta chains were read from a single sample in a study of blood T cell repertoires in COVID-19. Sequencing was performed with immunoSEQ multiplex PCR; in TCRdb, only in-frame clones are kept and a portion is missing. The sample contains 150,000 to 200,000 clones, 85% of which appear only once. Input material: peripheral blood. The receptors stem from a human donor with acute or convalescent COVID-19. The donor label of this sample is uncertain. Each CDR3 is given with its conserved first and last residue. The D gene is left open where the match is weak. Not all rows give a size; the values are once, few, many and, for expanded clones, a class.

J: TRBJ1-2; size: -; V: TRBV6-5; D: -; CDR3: CASRTTGNSNYGYTF; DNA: TGTGCCAGCAGAACCACGGGGAACTCTAACTATGGCTACACCTTC
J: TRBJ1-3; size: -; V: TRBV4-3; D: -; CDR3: CASSQPQGRAGNTIYF; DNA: TGCGCCAGCAGCCAGCCCCAGGGGAGAGCTGGAAACACCATATATTTT
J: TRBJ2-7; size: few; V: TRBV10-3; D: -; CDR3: CAISDDRRKSYEQYF; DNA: TGTGCCATCAGTGATGACAGGCGAAAGTCCTACGAGCAGTACTTC
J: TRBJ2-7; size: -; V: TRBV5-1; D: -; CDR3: CASSLEAGILSYEQYF; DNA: TGCGCCAGCAGCTTGGAAGCCGGGATTCTCTCCTACGAGCAGTACTTC
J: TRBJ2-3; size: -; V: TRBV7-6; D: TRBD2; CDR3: CASSSLTSMGDTQYF; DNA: TGTGCCAGCAGCTCCTTGACTAGCATGGGAGATACGCAGTATTTT
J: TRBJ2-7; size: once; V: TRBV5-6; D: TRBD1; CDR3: CASSRPGTGEGEQYF; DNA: TGTGCCAGCAGCAGACCCGGGACAGGGGAAGGCGAGCAGTACTTC
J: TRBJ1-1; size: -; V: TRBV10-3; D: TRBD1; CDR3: CAISSPTGGVTEAFF; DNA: TGTGCCATCTCAAGTCCCACAGGGGGGGTGACTGAAGCTTTCTTT
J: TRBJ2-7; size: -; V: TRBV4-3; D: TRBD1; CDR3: CASSQRQGAFGYEQYF; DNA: TGCGCCAGCAGCCAACGTCAGGGGGCCTTTGGCTACGAGCAGTACTTC
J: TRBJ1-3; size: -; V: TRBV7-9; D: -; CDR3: CASSLQGTSGNTIYF; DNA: TGTGCCAGCAGCTTACAGGGCACTTCTGGAAACACCATATATTTT
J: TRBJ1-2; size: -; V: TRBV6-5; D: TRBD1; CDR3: CASSWLEGAYYGYTF; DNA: TGTGCCAGCAGTTGGCTGGAGGGGGCATATTATGGCTACACCTTC
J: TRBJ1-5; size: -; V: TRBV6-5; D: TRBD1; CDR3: CASRATGVRNQPQHF; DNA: TGTGCCAGCAGAGCAACAGGGGTCCGCAATCAGCCCCAGCATTTT
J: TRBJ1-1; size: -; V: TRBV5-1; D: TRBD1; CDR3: CASSLDGTGVYLNTEAFF; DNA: TGCGCCAGCAGCTTGGACGGGACAGGGGTCTATCTGAACACTGAAGCTTTCTTT
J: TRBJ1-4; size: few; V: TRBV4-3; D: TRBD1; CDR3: CASSQTLPTGGNEKLFF; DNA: TGCGCCAGCAGCCAAACATTGCCGACAGGGGGAAATGAAAAACTGTTTTTT
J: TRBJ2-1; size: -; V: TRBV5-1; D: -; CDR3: CASSLAVTFNEQFF; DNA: TGCGCCAGCAGCTTGGCTGTGACTTTCAATGAGCAGTTCTTC
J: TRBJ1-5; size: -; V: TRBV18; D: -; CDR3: CASSLTANQPQHF; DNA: TGTGCCAGCTCACTGACAGCCAATCAGCCCCAGCATTTT
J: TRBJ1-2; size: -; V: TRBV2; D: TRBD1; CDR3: CATMDRGGYGYTF; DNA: TGTGCCACCATGGACAGGGGTGGCTATGGCTACACCTTC
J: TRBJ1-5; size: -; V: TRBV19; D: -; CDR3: CAVRVRGGQGQPQHF; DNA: TGTGCCGTGCGAGTAAGGGGGGGGCAGGGTCAGCCCCAGCATTTT
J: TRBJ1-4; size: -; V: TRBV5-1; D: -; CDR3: CASRRDKNEKLFF; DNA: TGCGCCAGCAGAAGGGACAAGAATGAAAAACTGTTTTTT
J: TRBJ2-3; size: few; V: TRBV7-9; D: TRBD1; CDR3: CASSLAGGWVDTQYF; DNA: TGTGCCAGCAGCTTAGCAGGGGGCTGGGTAGATACGCAGTATTTT
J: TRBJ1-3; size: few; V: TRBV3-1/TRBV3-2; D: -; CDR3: CASRHRTTGNTIYF; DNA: TGTGCCAGCAGGCACCGGACAACTGGAAACACCATATATTTT
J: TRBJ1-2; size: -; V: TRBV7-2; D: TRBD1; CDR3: CASSPAGTGGNGYTF; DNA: TGTGCCAGCAGCCCAGCCGGGACAGGGGGTAATGGCTACACCTTC
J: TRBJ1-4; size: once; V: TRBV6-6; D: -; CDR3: CASQGEKLFF; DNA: TGTGCCAGCCAGGGGGAAAAACTGTTTTTT
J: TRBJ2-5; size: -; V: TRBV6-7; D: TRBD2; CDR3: CASSKRLHSVAGGPETQYF; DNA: TGTGCCAGCAGTAAAAGACTACATTCGGTAGCGGGGGGGCCGGAGACCCAGTACTTC
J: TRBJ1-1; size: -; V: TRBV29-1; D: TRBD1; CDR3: CSVKRQGVWTEAFF; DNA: TGCAGCGTTAAGCGACAGGGGGTTTGGACTGAAGCTTTCTTT
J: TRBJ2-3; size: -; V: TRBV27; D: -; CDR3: CASSLYSSVDTQYF; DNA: TGTGCCAGCAGTTTATACTCTAGCGTGGATACGCAGTATTTT
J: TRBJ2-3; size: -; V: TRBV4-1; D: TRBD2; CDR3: CASSVRGTSADTQYF; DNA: TGCGCCAGCAGCGTGAGGGGGACTAGCGCAGATACGCAGTATTTT
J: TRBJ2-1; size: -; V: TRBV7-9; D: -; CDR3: CASSLSLVPYNEQFF; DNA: TGTGCCAGCAGCTTGTCCCTAGTCCCATACAATGAGCAGTTCTTC
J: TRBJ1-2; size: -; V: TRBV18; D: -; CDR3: CASSPPSDYGYTF; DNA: TGTGCCAGCTCACCACCGTCAGACTATGGCTACACCTTC
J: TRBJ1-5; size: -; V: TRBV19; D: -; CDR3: CASRRREANQPQHF; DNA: TGTGCCAGTAGACGACGGGAGGCCAATCAGCCCCAGCATTTT
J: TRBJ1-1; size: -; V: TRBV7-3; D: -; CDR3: CASSLRGTGNTEAFF; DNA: TGTGCCAGCAGCTTAAGGGGGACTGGGAACACTGAAGCTTTCTTT
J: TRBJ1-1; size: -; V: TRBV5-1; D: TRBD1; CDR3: CASRGSTGGVGAFF; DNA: TGCGCCAGCAGGGGGTCCACAGGGGGCGTTGGGGCTTTCTTT
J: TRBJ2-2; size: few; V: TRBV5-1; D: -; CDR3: CASSLAGELFF; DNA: TGCGCCAGCAGCTTGGCGGGGGAGCTGTTTTTT
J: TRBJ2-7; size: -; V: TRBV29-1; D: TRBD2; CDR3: CSVSAMTSVEQYF; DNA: TGCAGCGTTTCAGCTATGACTAGCGTCGAGCAGTACTTC
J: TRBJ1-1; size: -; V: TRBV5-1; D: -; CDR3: CASSLAGGKSTEAFF; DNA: TGCGCCAGCAGCTTGGCTGGGGGCAAGAGCACTGAAGCTTTCTTT
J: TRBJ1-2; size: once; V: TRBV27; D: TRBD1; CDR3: CASSLLSTGGARNGYTF; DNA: TGTGCCAGCAGTTTATTAAGTACAGGGGGCGCGAGAAATGGCTACACCTTC
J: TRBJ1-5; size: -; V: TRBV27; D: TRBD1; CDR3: CASSPRGTGRGNQPQHF; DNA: TGTGCCAGCAGTCCTAGGGGGACAGGGAGAGGCAATCAGCCCCAGCATTTT
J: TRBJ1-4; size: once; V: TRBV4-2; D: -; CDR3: CASRRGQGNEKLFF; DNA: TGTGCCAGCCGCCGGGGCCAAGGGAATGAAAAACTGTTTTTT
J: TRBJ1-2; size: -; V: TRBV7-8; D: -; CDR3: CASSSLNTGYYTF; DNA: TGTGCCAGCAGCTCACTTAACACAGGGTACTACACCTTC
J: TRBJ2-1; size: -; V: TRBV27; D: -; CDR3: CASSFSVVNEQFF; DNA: TGTGCCAGCAGTTTCTCCGTCGTTAATGAGCAGTTCTTC